This TCR beta chain emerged from a study of blood T cell repertoires in COVID-19. Data came from immunoSEQ multiplex PCR; TCRdb stores just in-frame clones and leaves some out. The top ten clones hold 11% of a sample with about 280,000 clones, just under 90% of them seen once. Germline assignment: CDR1 PRHDT and CDR2 FYEKMQ (reference sequence). Trimming at V came to 0 bases and at J to 5 bases, leaving 12 bases not matched to a gene. The CDR3 is 17 residues long. The TCR comes from a woman aged 25 to 39 with COVID-19, enrolled during active disease. The sample was peripheral blood. V usage is TRBV13 and J usage is TRBJ2-7; the match to TRBD1 covers 8 bases. CDR3 loop: CASSLGGMRQGSHEQYF. The DNA for the CDR3 is TGTGCCAGCAGCTTAGGAGGGATGCGACAGGGGAGCCACGAGCAGTACTTC. Full variable domain (outside the CDR3, taken from reference TRBV13 and TRBJ2-7): AAGVIQSPRHLIKEKRETATLKCYPIPRHDTVYWYQQGPGQDPQFLISFYEKMQSDKGSIPDRFSAQQFSDYHSELNMSSLELGDSALYFCASSLGGMRQGSHEQYFGPGTRLTVT.